This T cell receptor (beta chain) was obtained from a study of spatial heterogeneity in lung cancer. Findings and caveats of the study: Follow-up blood showed ubiquitous expanded tumor TCRs less than blood at resection did.

This clonotype was detected a few times. The antigen is unknown. Every TCR cDNA molecule bore its own unique molecular identifier. TCRdb re-called the 5' RACE reads with MiXCR, one entry per CDR3 protein. The data show about 120,000 distinct CDR3 sequences, 10% to 15% seen once. Time point meaning: blood at routine non-recurrence follow-up after resection. Whole RNA, isolated from tumor, nontumor lung or frozen PBMC, was sequenced without prior sorting. The sequenced sample was PBMCs, obtained at follow-up. The TCR was taken from a male donor with early-stage non-small cell lung cancer.

CDR3 nucleotide sequence: TGTGCCAGCAGTTTGCCCCTTGGACAGGGTTACGAGCAGTACTTC. Translation: CASSLPLGQGYEQYF. The V call is TRBV28, the J call TRBJ2-7; 8 bases fit TRBD1. Per germline, CDR1 MDHEN and CDR2 SYDVKM. The CDR3 has 15 amino acids. V shed 3 bases, J shed 4 bases, and the junction held 8 bases outside the gene matches.